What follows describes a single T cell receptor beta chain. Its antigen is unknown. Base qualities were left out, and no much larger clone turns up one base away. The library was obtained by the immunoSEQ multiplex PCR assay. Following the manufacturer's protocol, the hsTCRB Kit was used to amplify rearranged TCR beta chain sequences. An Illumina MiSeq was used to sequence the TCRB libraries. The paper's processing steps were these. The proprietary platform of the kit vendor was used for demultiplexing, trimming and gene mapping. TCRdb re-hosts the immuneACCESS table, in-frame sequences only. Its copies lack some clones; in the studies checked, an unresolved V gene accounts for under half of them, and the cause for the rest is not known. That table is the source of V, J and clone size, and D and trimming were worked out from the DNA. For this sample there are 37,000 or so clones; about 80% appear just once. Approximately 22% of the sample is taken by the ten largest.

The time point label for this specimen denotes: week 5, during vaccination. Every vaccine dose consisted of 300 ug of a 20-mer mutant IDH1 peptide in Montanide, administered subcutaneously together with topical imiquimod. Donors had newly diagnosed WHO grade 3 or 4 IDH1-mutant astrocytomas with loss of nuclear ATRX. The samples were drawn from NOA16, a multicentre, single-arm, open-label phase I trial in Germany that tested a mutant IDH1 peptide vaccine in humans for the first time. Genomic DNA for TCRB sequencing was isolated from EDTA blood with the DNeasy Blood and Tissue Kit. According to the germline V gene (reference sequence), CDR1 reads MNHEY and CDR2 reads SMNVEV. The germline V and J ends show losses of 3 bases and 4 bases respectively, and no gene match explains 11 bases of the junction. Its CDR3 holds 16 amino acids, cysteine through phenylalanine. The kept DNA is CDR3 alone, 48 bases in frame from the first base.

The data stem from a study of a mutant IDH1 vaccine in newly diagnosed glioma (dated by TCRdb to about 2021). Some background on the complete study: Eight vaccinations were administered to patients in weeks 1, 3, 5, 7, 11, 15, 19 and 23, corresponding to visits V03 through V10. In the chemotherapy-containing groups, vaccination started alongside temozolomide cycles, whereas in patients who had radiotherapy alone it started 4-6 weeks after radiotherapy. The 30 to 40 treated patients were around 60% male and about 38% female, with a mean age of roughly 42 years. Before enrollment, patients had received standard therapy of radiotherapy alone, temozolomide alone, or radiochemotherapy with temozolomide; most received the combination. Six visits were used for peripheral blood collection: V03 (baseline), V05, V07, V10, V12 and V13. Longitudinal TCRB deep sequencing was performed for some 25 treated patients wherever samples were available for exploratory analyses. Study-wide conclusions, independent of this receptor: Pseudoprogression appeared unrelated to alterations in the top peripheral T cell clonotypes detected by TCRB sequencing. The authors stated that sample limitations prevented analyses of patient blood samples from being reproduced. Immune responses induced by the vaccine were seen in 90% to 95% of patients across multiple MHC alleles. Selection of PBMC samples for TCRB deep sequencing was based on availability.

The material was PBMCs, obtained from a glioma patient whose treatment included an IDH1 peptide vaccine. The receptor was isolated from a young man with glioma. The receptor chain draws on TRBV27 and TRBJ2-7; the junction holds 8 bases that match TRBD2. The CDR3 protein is CASSFTSTGGAYEQYF. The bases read TGTGCCAGCAGTTTTACGTCTACGGGGGGGGCTTACGAGCAGTACTTC.